These 29 T cell receptor beta chains came from one sample sequenced in a study of blood T cell repertoires in COVID-19 (dated by TCRdb to between 2020 and 2021). Receptor amplification or capture employed the immunoSEQ multiplex PCR assay. TCRdb's version of the immuneACCESS table is confined to in-frame rearrangements and falls short of the full clone set. An unresolved V gene accounts for under half of the shortfall where checked; the remainder is of unknown origin. Within this sample are roughly 200,000 clones, with roughly 84% of them counted one time only. Under 4% of the sample belongs to the ten largest clones. Material: PBMCs or T cells enriched from blood (not recorded which). The source of these receptors is a woman aged 25 to 45 who had been exposed to COVID-19.

Only one count was recorded for this clone. The CDR3 sequence is CASSYFEGQGIYEQYF. The CDR3 bases are TGTGCCAGCAGTTACTTTGAGGGACAGGGCATCTACGAGCAGTACTTC. The chain recombines TRBV6-5 with TRBJ2-7, with 9 bases identical to TRBD1. The length of the CDR3 is 16 residues. V shed 1 base and J 3 bases; nucleotides not matched to a gene: 7. CDR1 and CDR2 (germline): MNHEY, SVGAGI.

The CDR3 nucleotides are TGTGCCGTGTCTATTTATGGCTACACCTTC. Translating it yields CAVSIYGYTF. The V gene is TRBV10-3, the J gene TRBJ1-2; D is undetermined. Trimming shortened V by 11 bases and J by 5 bases, and 9 bases separated the two germline ends. The CDR3 has 10 residues. The germline V gene encodes CDR1 ENHRY and CDR2 SYGVKD.

The chain is built from TRBV7-9 and TRBJ2-3, with D unclear. V was clipped by 10 bases and J by 6 bases, with 8 bases between them. CDR3 length equals 10 residues. Germline CDR1 is SEHNR and CDR2 is FQNEAQ (reference sequence). The DNA of the CDR3 is TGTGCCACTAGGCAGGATACGCAGTATTTT. This codes for CATRQDTQYF.

The CDR3: CASSPPRGMNTEAFF. The CDR3 DNA reads as TGTGCCAGCTCACCACCGAGGGGGATGAACACTGAAGCTTTCTTT. This rearrangement joins TRBV18 to TRBJ1-1; a possible D gene is TRBD1 (6 bases). The CDR3 is made up of 15 amino acids. V gave up 0 bases and J gave up 0 bases, with 8 bases separating them. Germline V gene lookup returns CDR1 KGHSH and CDR2 LQKENI.

The chain uses TRBV7-6 and TRBJ2-7, with D possibly matching TRBD1 (6 bases). Trimming took 10 bases from V and 2 from J, leaving 15 bases between them. Germline V lookup: CDR1 SGHVS, CDR2 FNYEAQ. The CDR3 runs 13 residues. CDR3 DNA: TGTGCCACCGGCAGGGGCTTCACCTACGAGCAGTACTTC. This sequence encodes CATGRGFTYEQYF.

CDR3 in amino acids: CASSPLHPGTSGYEQYF. CDR3 DNA: TGTGCCAGCTCACCACTCCACCCCGGGACTAGCGGCTACGAGCAGTACTTC. The chain is built from TRBV18 and TRBJ2-7; 11 positions agree with TRBD2. The CDR3 extends over 17 amino acids. From germline, CDR1 is KGHSH and CDR2 LQKENI. Unmatched junction bases numbered 8, after V lost 1 base and J lost 3 bases.

This clone was seen a handful of times. The chain is built from TRBV9 and TRBJ2-1; TRBD2 agrees at 9 bases. V trimming: 3 bases; J trimming: 1 base; junction bases outside the gene matches: 2. CDR3 length equals 15 residues. Germline values: CDR1 SGDLS, CDR2 YYNGEE. CDR3 sequence reads: CASSESGGSYNEQFF. As DNA, the CDR3 is TGTGCCAGCAGCGAAAGCGGGGGGTCCTACAATGAGCAGTTCTTC.

This clone was seen a few times. This rearrangement joins TRBV19 to TRBJ2-2, with unresolved D. Trimming left V 5 bases short and J 1 base short, with 5 bases between. The CDR3 is 13 residues long. Germline-derived CDR1 and CDR2 are LNHDA and SQIVND (reference sequence). The CDR3 DNA sequence: TGTGCCAGTAGTGCCGGGAACACCGGGGAGCTGTTTTTT. Translating it yields CASSAGNTGELFF.

The chain joins TRBV4-1 to TRBJ2-5; D is uncertain. Between the trimmed V and J ends, which lost 4 bases and 5 bases, there was a span of 11 bases. The germline V gene encodes CDR1 MGHRA and CDR2 YSYEKL. This CDR3 has 13 amino acids. The CDR3 region is CASSPASGETQYF. The CDR3, as DNA: TGCGCCAGCAGCCCGGCCTCCGGGGAGACCCAGTACTTC.

This chain links TRBV19 with TRBJ1-4, with D possibly TRBD1 on 5 matching bases. This CDR3 is 16 amino acids long. Germline-derived CDR1 and CDR2 are LNHDA and SQIVND (reference sequence). Trimming removed 3 bases at V and 0 bases at J, with 11 bases between. The CDR3 DNA sequence: TGTGCCAGTAGTATCAACAGGCTTGCAACTAATGAAAAACTGTTTTTT. It yields the protein CASSINRLATNEKLFF.

The J gene is TRBJ2-5, the V gene TRBV5-6; 7 nucleotides align to TRBD1. The CDR3 covers 13 residues. V dropped 4 bases and J dropped 7; count of bases not matched to a gene: 7. Germline assignment: CDR1 SGHDT and CDR2 YYEEEE. CDR3 in DNA: TGTGCCAGCAGCCCTGACAGGGTAGGGACCCAGTACTTC. It encodes CASSPDRVGTQYF.

This clone was counted ten times or more. The rearrangement joins TRBV4-1 to TRBJ1-2; the match to TRBD1 covers 10 bases. Germline CDR1 is MGHRA and CDR2 is YSYEKL. V shed 0 bases, J shed 5 bases, and the junction held 3 bases outside the gene matches. The CDR3 consists of 15 residues. The CDR3 region is CASSQEDRGRYGYTF. DNA for the CDR3: TGCGCCAGCAGCCAAGAGGACAGGGGGAGGTATGGCTACACCTTC.

There are a few counts of this clone. The chain joins TRBV5-1 to TRBJ1-2, with D unresolved. The V gene's germline CDR1 is SGHRS and CDR2 YFSETQ. The CDR3 is 14 residues long. V was shortened by 0 bases and J by 6 bases, with 12 bases between the two germline ends. CDR3 in DNA: TGCGCCAGCAGCTTGGAGGCCGGGGTAGATGGCTACACCTTC. Its translation: CASSLEAGVDGYTF.

The rearrangement joins TRBV15 to TRBJ2-5; D possibly corresponds to TRBD1 (5 bases). The CDR3 extends over 15 amino acids. Trimming took 1 base from V and 2 from J, leaving 11 bases between them. Germline loops: CDR1 LNHNV, CDR2 YYDKDF (reference sequence). The CDR3 nucleotides read TGTGCCACCAGCAGAGTAGGAGACAGTCAAGAGACCCAGTACTTC. Residues: CATSRVGDSQETQYF.

This rearrangement joins TRBV7-2 to TRBJ2-1, with D unresolved. Germline CDR1 and CDR2: SGHTA and FQGNSA. CDR3 size: 13 residues. The germline V and J ends were trimmed by 8 bases and 0 bases, with 8 bases remaining between them. For the CDR3, the DNA is TGTGCCAGCGTTCCTAGCTCCTACAATGAGCAGTTCTTC. Translating it yields CASVPSSYNEQFF.

This rearrangement joins TRBV9 to TRBJ2-6, with 8 bases matching TRBD2. CDR1 is SGDLS, CDR2 YYNGEE, per germline. The V segment lost 2 bases and the J segment 4 bases; nucleotides outside the gene matches: 8. CDR3 length: 17 amino acids. CDR3 bases: TGTGCCAGCAGCGTGGCCGGGAGGGCCTCAGGGGCCAACGTCCTGACTTTC. It translates to CASSVAGRASGANVLTF.

The chain has TRBV7-8 and TRBJ1-1, with 8 positions matching TRBD1. The CDR3 loop spans 14 amino acids. Germline CDR1 is SGHVS and CDR2 is FQNEAQ. Unmatched junction bases numbered 6, after V lost 4 bases and J lost 5 bases. The DNA for the CDR3 is TGTGCCAGCAGCTCGAGACAGGGGATGACTGAAGCTTTCTTT. This encodes CASSSRQGMTEAFF.

CDR3 loop: CASSPPQNNEQFF. CDR3 DNA: TGCGCCAGCAGCCCGCCCCAGAACAATGAGCAGTTCTTC. V gene TRBV4-1 combines with J gene TRBJ2-1; D gene unclear. Trimming pared 4 bases from V and 5 bases from J, leaving 9 bases between. There are 13 residues in the CDR3. Germline-derived CDR1 and CDR2 are MGHRA and YSYEKL.

The chain carries TRBV4-1 and TRBJ2-2; D remains unclear. The CDR3 totals 15 residues. The V gene's germline CDR1 is MGHRA and CDR2 YSYEKL. V lost 0 bases, J lost 5 bases, and 10 bases lay in between. The CDR3 bases are TGCGCCAGCAGCCAAGATGGCCTCGTGACCGGGGAGCTGTTTTTT. Its protein is CASSQDGLVTGELFF.

The CDR3 bases are TGTGCCAGCAGTTCTTCCCCTTCCGGGACAGGGTTTATCGGGGAAAACACCATATATTTT. Translation: CASSSSPSGTGFIGENTIYF. The J gene is TRBJ1-3, the V gene TRBV28; 9 bases map to TRBD1. Germline V gives CDR1 MDHEN, CDR2 SYDVKM. V lost 4 bases to trimming and J lost 6 bases; unmatched junction nucleotides: 22. This CDR3 has 20 residues. Combining the CDR3 with reference TRBV28 and TRBJ1-3 gives the whole variable domain DVKVTQSSRYLVKRTGEKVFLECVQDMDHENMFWYRQDPGLGLRLIYFSYDVKMKEKGDIPEGYSVSREKKERFSLILESASTNQTSMYLCASSSSPSGTGFIGENTIYFGEGSWLTVV.

This chain joins TRBV12-5 and TRBJ1-4; D gene ambiguous. CDR1 and CDR2 (germline): LGHNT, FRNRAP. Between the trimmed V and J ends, which lost 0 bases and 8 bases, there was a span of 10 bases. CDR3 length: 14 residues. The CDR3 nucleotides are TGTGCTAGTGGTTTGGTACCGGGGAGGGAAAAACTGTTTTTT. Its protein is CASGLVPGREKLFF. Combining the CDR3 with reference TRBV12-5 and TRBJ1-4 gives the whole variable domain DARVTQTPRHKVTEMGQEVTMRCQPILGHNTVFWYRQTMMQGLELLAYFRNRAPLDDSGMPKDRFSAEMPDATLATLKIQPSEPRDSAVYFCASGLVPGREKLFFGSGTQLSVL.

A single count supports this clone. This chain uses TRBV7-2 with TRBJ2-2; D remains ambiguous. Germline CDR1 is SGHTA and CDR2 is FQGNSA. V shed 2 bases and J shed 0 bases, with 7 bases lying between them. CDR3 length: 15 amino acids. The CDR3 nucleotides read TGTGCCAGCAGCTTACACGCAGCGAACACCGGGGAGCTGTTTTTT. This encodes CASSLHAANTGELFF.

V gene TRBV19 combines with J gene TRBJ1-2; D uncertain. The V end was cut by 7 bases, the J end by 8 bases, with 17 bases between. CDR1 and CDR2 (germline): LNHDA, SQIVND (reference sequence). The CDR3 is 13 residues long. The CDR3 bases are TGTGCCAGTACCGCGGCGGAGGACCGCGGCTACACCTTC. Encoded protein: CASTAAEDRGYTF.

The V call is TRBV9, the J call TRBJ2-2; TRBD2 matches 8 bases. This CDR3 is 17 amino acids long. Trimming removed 1 base from V and 2 bases from J; junction bases left unmatched: 7. Germline V lookup: CDR1 SGDLS, CDR2 YYNGEE. CDR3 coding DNA: TGTGCCAGCAGCGTACCTCTCCGGGGGGGCAACACCGGGGAGCTGTTTTTT. It is translated as CASSVPLRGGNTGELFF.

This clone was counted between two and nine times. The chain has TRBV9 and TRBJ2-2; TRBD1 agrees at 8 bases. Trimming removed 2 bases from V and 0 bases from J; junction bases left unmatched: 12. The CDR3 contains 19 residues. Germline CDR1 is SGDLS and CDR2 is YYNGEE. The CDR3 loop is CASSVRPLPGQANTGELFF. The CDR3 DNA reads TGTGCCAGCAGCGTTAGGCCCCTGCCGGGACAGGCGAACACCGGGGAGCTGTTTTTT.

CDR3 nucleotide sequence: TGTGCCAGCTCACCATCCTCGGACAGCAACACTGAAGCTTTCTTT. The encoded protein is CASSPSSDSNTEAFF. This rearrangement joins TRBV18 to TRBJ1-1, with D possibly TRBD1 on 6 matching bases. Per the germline V gene, CDR1 is KGHSH and CDR2 is LQKENI. The CDR3 loop spans 15 amino acids. Trimming removed 2 bases at V and 2 bases at J, with 12 bases between.

Here the CDR3 reads CASSSPTSGARSEQYF. DNA for the CDR3: TGTGCCAGCAGCTCTCCAACTAGCGGGGCAAGGTCCGAGCAGTACTTC. The genes are TRBV7-8 and TRBJ2-7; 10 bases map to TRBD2. V was pared by 4 bases and J by 6 bases, with 12 bases of the junction left unmatched. CDR3 length equals 16 residues. CDR1 SGHVS and CDR2 FQNEAQ come from the germline V gene.

This clone was detected a few times. The rearrangement uses TRBV11-2 and TRBJ1-1; D ambiguous. Trimming shortened V by 2 bases and J by 11 bases, and 9 bases separated the two germline ends. CDR3 length equals 11 residues. Germline-derived CDR1 and CDR2 are SGHAT and FQNNGV. The DNA for the CDR3 is TGTGCCAGCAGCTTATCCGTGCGGGCTTTCTTT. Translated: CASSLSVRAFF.

In the case of this clone: Germline is not matched at one junction end, which may reflect a read error. The rearrangement links TRBV29-1 to TRBJ1-1; D is perhaps TRBD1 (6 bases). The CDR3 has 14 residues. CDR1 is SQVTM, CDR2 ANQGSEA, per germline. CDR3 nucleotides: TGCAGCGTGACCCCGGACAGCGGGAACGCTGAAGCTTTCTTT. It is translated as CSVTPDSGNAEAFF.